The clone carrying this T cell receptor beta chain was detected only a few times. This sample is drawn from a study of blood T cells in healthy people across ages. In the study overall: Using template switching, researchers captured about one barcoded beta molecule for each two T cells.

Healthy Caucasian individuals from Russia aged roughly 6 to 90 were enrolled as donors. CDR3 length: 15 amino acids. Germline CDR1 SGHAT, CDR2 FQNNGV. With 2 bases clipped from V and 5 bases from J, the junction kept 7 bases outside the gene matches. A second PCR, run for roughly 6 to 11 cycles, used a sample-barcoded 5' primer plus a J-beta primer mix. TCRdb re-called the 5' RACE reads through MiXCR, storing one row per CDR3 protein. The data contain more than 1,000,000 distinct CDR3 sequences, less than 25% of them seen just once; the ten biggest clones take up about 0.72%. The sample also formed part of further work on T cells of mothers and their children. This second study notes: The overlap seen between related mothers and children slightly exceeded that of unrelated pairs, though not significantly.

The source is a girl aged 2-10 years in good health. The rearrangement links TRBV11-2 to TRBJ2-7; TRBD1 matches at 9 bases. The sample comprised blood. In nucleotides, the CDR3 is TGTGCCAGCAGCTTATATCTACAGGGGGCTAACGAGCAGTACTTC. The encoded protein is CASSLYLQGANEQYF.